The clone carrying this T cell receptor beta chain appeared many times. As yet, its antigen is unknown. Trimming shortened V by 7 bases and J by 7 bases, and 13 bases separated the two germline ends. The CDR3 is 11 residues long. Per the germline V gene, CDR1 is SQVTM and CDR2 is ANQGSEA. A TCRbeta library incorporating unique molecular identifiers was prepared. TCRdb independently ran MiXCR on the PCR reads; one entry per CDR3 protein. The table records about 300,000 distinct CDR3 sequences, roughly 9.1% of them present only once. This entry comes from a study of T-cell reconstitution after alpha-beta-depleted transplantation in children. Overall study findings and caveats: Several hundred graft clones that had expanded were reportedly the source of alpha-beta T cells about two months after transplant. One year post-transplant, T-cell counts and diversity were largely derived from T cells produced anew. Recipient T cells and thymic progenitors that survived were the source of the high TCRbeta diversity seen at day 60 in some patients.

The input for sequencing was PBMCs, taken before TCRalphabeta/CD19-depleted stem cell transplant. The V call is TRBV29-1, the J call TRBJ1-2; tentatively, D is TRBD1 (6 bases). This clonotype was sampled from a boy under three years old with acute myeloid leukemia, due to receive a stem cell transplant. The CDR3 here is CSAGDTPGYTF. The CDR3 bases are TGCAGCGCAGGGGACACCCCTGGCTACACCTTC. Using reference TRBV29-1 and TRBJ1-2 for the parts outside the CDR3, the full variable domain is SAVISQKPSRDICQRGTSLTIQCQVDSQVTMMFWYRQQPGQSLTLIATANQGSEATYESGFVIDKFPISRPNLTFSTLTVSNMSPEDSSIYLCSAGDTPGYTFGSGTRLTVV.